This TCR beta chain derives from a study of post-analysis software for immune sequencing data. The wider study: Disease courses included relapsing-remitting, secondary progressive and progressive-relapsing multiple sclerosis. General observations from the study: Samples made in the same batch grouped tightly together by F measure. Patients used about 5 TRBV segments, including TRBV5-6, TRBV5-1 and TRBV20-1, more often than controls. Those with multiple sclerosis, the patient group, showed significantly lower normalized Chao1 diversity than controls.

This CDR3 is 13 amino acids long. Germline loops: CDR1 MRHNA, CDR2 SNTAGT. Unmatched junction bases numbered 4, after V lost 4 bases and J lost 7 bases. Unique molecular identifiers were built into the TCR beta cDNA libraries. When about 0.95 to 10 million T cells were used, they gave a few hundred thousand cDNA molecules. Each CDR3 protein gets one entry after TCRdb re-called the PCR reads with MiXCR. The data hold hundreds of thousands of distinct CDR3 sequences, with 55% to 60% observed a single time. As concerns this clonotype: Its antigen is currently unknown.

This TCR came from a girl aged 2 to 10 with multiple sclerosis. This chain joins TRBV6-4 and TRBJ2-1, with 7 positions matching TRBD1. The specimen was blood. The CDR3 loop is CASSGRGKNEQFF. In DNA form, the CDR3 reads TGTGCCAGCAGTGGCAGGGGGAAGAATGAGCAGTTCTTC.